This T cell receptor beta chain was profiled in a study of control samples from healthy donors and cancer patients. This CDR3 is built from 15 residues. Germline lookup yields CDR1 MDHEN and CDR2 SYDVKM. V was pared by 4 bases and J by 3 bases, with 7 bases of the junction left unmatched. The protocol was immunoSEQ multiplex PCR, while the TCRdb copy is restricted to in-frame clones and leaves out a portion. The sample lists tens of thousands of clones; 70% to 90% were seen once. This clone was detected once. Sequenced: blood. The gene calls are TRBV28 and TRBJ2-7; 9 positions agree with TRBD1. The TCR sequence derives from a woman between 45 and 65 years old in good health. CDR3 DNA sequence: TGTGCCAGCAGTTCAACAGGGGGCCTATTCTACGAGCAGTACTTC. Protein product: CASSSTGGLFYEQYF.